What follows is one T cell receptor beta chain and its context. These data are taken from a study of T cell changes during pregnancy in multiple sclerosis. Generated by immunoSEQ multiplex PCR, the TCRdb table keeps only in-frame clones and is missing some. The sample includes some 95,000 clones, approximately 92% of them seen just once. Trimming left V 3 bases short and J 8 bases short, with 14 bases between. CDR3 size: 14 residues. Germline V gives CDR1 SGHNT, CDR2 YENEEA. The sequences come from peripheral blood, collected in the first trimester of pregnancy. The V and J genes are TRBV11-3 and TRBJ2-1, with a weak D call TRBD2 (5 bases). The receptor was isolated from a female donor with multiple sclerosis, enrolled in a pregnancy study. CDR3 loop: CASSFRNGIHEQFF. Here the CDR3 DNA reads TGTGCCAGCAGCTTTAGGAACGGGATTCATGAGCAGTTCTTC.